Here is one T cell receptor (beta chain) with its context. This receptor's antigen is unknown. The sample holds no much larger clone one base away, and base qualities are not on file. A distance of 4 bases separates the germline ends of V and J, which lose 7 bases and 1 base respectively. From cysteine to phenylalanine, the CDR3 is 11 amino acids long. Only the CDR3 portion is preserved as DNA: 33 bases, with reading frame beginning at the first base. The CDR1 and CDR2 encoded by the germline V gene (reference sequence) are MNHEY and SMNVEV. The sample comes from a study of PD-L1 blockade in urothelial cancer (TCRdb year 2017). About the full investigation: All patients started therapy around 2014 and received atezolizumab 1,200 mg intravenously every 3 weeks. Durable clinical benefit meant progression-free survival longer than 6 months, and TCR features were also tested against progression-free and overall survival. Pretreatment blood TCR-seq was available for about 27 patients, at least one posttreatment blood collection was obtained for approximately 25 patients, and tumor TCR-seq was available for approximately 25 patients. The study, an exploratory multi-omic analysis, examined somatic, immune and clinical correlates of response to PD-L1 blockade with atezolizumab in urothelial cancer. A median of around 150,000 T cells and some 82,000 unique TCRs was obtained from blood samples, and a median clonality of around 0.072 was observed. Patients had an ECOG performance status of 0 or 1 and had received between 0 and 3 prior chemotherapy regimens. Blood samples were analyzed at two time points: 3 weeks after treatment start (second dose) and 6 weeks after treatment start. In the same patients, pretreatment tumors underwent whole exome sequencing and RNA sequencing in addition to TCR sequencing. About 90% of the roughly 29 patients were males with bladder-origin urothelial cancer, and about 65% of the roughly 30 reported a prior smoking history. TCR sequencing covered pretreatment tumor samples and matched, serially collected peripheral blood taken before and after atezolizumab treatment. Eight to ten patients achieved durable clinical benefit and approximately 20 did not.

Each PCR received spiked-in synthetic TCR analog templates so that absolute template abundance could be estimated from read counts. TCRbeta CDR3 regions were amplified from genomic DNA with bias-controlled V and J gene primers using the immunoSEQ assay. Sequencing of rearranged TCRbeta segments was performed at approximately 20X coverage. The source study handled its data this way. Sequencing errors were corrected by clustering and CDR3s were annotated against IMGT to assign V, D and J genes. Downstream analyses used only productive TCRbeta rearrangements and left out out-of-frame or stop-codon sequences. Clonality was calculated as one minus the Shannon entropy normalized by the log of the number of unique productive sequences. Clones differing between time points or between blood and tumor were identified by Fisher's exact test with Benjamini-Hochberg correction at adjusted p below 0.01. Drawn from immuneACCESS, this table holds only the in-frame rearrangements with V and J called that TCRdb kept. Clones are partly lost; checked studies trace under half to an unresolved V gene and leave the rest unexplained. V, J and clone size are those of that table, while D and trimming were read from the DNA. In this sample the table shows 60,000 or so clones, around 81% of which occur a single time. 3.2% of the sample is taken by the ten largest.

The sample's time point label, decoded: pretreatment peripheral blood. A cohort of approximately 31 patients with locally advanced or metastatic urothelial carcinoma, treated at Memorial Sloan Kettering on a trial protocol, was included. Peripheral blood mononuclear cells were collected pretreatment and during treatment, with between 1 and 8 total time points per patient. The Qiagen DNeasy Blood extraction kit was used to purify genomic DNA from total PBMCs and tumor samples. PBMCs were collected pretreatment and during treatment, and were isolated and stored as previously described. Results and caveats for the whole study, not just this receptor: A pretreatment peripheral blood TCR clonality below the median was linked to improved progression-free and overall survival. Because the sample size was small (n of about 29) and many exploratory analyses were performed, the results are intended to be hypothesis-generating. At 3 weeks after the start of treatment, tumor-associated TCR clones in peripheral blood had expanded more in patients with durable benefit (n of about 21, p = 0.022).

The chain employs TRBV27 and TRBJ1-1; the D gene is unclear. Source: PBMCs, taken around atezolizumab (anti-PD-L1) treatment. The sequence came from a man between 65 and 85 years old with urothelial cancer. The sequenced DNA is TGTGCCAGCAAACAGAACACTGAAGCTTTCTTT. This codes for CASKQNTEAFF.